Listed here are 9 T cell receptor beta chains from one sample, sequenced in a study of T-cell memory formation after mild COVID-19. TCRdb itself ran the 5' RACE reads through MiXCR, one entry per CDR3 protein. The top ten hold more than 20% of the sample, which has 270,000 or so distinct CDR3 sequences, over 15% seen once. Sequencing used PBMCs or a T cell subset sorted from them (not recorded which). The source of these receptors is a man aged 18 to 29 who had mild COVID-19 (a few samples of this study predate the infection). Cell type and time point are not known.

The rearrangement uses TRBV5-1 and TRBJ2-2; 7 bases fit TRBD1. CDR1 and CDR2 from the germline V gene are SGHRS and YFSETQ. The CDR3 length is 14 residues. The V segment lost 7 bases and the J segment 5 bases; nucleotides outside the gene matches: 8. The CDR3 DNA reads TGCGCCAGCGTTCCCGGGACAGAGACCGGGGAGCTGTTTTTT. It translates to CASVPGTETGELFF.

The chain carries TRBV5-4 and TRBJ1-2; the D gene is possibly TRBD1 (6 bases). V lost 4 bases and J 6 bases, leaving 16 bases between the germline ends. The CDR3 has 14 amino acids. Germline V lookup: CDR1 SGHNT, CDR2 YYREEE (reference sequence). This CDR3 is CASSPARGANGYTF. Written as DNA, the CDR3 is TGTGCCAGCAGCCCGGCACGGGGGGCAAATGGCTACACCTTC.

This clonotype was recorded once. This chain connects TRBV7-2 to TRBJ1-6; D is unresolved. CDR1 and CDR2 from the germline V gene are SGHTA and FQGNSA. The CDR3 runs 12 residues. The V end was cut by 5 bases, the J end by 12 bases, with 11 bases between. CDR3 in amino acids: CASSPQVGPLHF. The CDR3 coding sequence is TGTGCCAGCAGCCCCCAGGTGGGACCCCTCCACTTT.

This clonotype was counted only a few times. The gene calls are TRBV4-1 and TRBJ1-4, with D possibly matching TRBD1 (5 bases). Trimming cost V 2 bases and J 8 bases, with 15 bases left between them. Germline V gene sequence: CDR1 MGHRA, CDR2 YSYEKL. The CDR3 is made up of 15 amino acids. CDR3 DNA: TGCGCCAGCAGCCAACCCTTAGGGGAGAAGGAAAAACTGTTTTTT. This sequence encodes CASSQPLGEKEKLFF.

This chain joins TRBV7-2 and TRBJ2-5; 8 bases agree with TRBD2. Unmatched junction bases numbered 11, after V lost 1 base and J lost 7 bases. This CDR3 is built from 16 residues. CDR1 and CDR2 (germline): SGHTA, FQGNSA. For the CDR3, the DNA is TGTGCCAGCAGCTTAGTTGCGAGGGGCGCGGGGGGGACCCAGTACTTC. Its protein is CASSLVARGAGGTQYF. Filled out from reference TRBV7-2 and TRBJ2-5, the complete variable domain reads GAGVSQSPSNKVTEKGKDVELRCDPISGHTALYWYRQSLGQGLEFLIYFQGNSAPDKSGLPSDRFSAERTGGSVSTLTIQRTQQEDSAVYLCASSLVARGAGGTQYFGPGTRLLVL.

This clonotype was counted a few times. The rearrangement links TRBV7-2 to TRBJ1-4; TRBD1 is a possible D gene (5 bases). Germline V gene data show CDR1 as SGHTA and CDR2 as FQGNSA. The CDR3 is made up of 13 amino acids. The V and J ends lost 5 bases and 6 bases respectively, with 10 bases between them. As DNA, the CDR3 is TGTGCCAGCAGCCGGGGACCCCATGAAAAACTGTTTTTT. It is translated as CASSRGPHEKLFF. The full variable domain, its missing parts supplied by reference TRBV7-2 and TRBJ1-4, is GAGVSQSPSNKVTEKGKDVELRCDPISGHTALYWYRQSLGQGLEFLIYFQGNSAPDKSGLPSDRFSAERTGGSVSTLTIQRTQQEDSAVYLCASSRGPHEKLFFGSGTQLSVL.

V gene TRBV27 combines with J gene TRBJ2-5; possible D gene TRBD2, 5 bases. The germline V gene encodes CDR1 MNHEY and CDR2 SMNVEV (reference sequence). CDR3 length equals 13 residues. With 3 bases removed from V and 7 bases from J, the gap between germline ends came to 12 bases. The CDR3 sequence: CASSFHVAGTQYF. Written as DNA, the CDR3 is TGTGCCAGCAGTTTTCACGTCGCGGGGACCCAGTACTTC.

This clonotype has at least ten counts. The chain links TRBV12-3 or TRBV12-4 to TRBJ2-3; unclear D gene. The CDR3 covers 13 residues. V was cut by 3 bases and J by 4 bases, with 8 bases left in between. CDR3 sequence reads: CASSFRLPDTQYF. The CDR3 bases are TGTGCCAGCAGTTTCCGCCTCCCAGATACGCAGTATTTT.

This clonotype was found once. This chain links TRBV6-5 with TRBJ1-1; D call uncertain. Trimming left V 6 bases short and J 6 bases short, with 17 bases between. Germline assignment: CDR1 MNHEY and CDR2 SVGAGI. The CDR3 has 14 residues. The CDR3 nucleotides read TGTGCCAGCAGACTAGGCGAGTCGAGGGCTGAAGCTTTCTTT. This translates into CASRLGESRAEAFF.